The clone carrying this T cell receptor (beta chain) appeared a few times. The antigen is undetermined. One end of the junction fails to match germline, which may point to a read error. CDR1 and CDR2 (germline): SEHNR, FQNEAQ (reference sequence). This CDR3 has 16 residues. The sample is drawn from a study of molecular identifiers for immune sequencing clone quantification. Study observations and caveats: Barcode collisions between identical TCR molecules could shrink estimates of highly expanded clone sizes.

Each CDR3 protein is one row after TCRdb ran MiXCR on the PCR reads. The sample lists approximately 500,000 distinct CDR3 sequences, around 25% occurring once. Material for sequencing was naive CD8+ T cells from blood, with Jurkat cell RNA spiked in. Subset here: FACS-sorted CD8+CD4-CCR7+CD45RA+ naive T cells. The rearrangement joins TRBV7-9 to TRBJ1-2; possible D gene TRBD1, 5 bases. The receptor's source is a human donor in good health. Some libraries in this study had Jurkat cell RNA spiked in. DNA of the CDR3: TGTGCCAGCGGCTTAGCGTCTCAGACAGCTGTATATGGCTACACCTTC. It is translated as CASGLASQTAVYGYTF.